Presented here are 23 T cell receptor beta chains from one specimen sequenced in a study of blood T cell repertoires in COVID-19. Only in-frame clones appear in the TCRdb table, and some are missing; sequencing was by immunoSEQ multiplex PCR. The sample contains about 320,000 clones, 89% of which appear only once. The sample consisted of peripheral blood. These receptors were obtained from a woman younger than 45 with COVID-19, enrolled during active disease.

The chain joins TRBV6-5 to TRBJ1-1, with TRBD1 matching 9 bases. This CDR3 is 15 amino acids long. Germline CDR1 MNHEY, CDR2 SVGAGI. With 5 bases clipped from V and 7 bases from J, the junction kept 11 bases outside the gene matches. The CDR3 here is CASSLRDRVYHEAFF. The CDR3 coding sequence is TGTGCCAGCAGTCTCCGGGACAGGGTATACCATGAAGCTTTCTTT.

As DNA, the CDR3 is TGTGCCAGCAGTTTTTTTCGTGGGGCCGGGACAGATACGCAGTATTTT. Its translation is CASSFFRGAGTDTQYF. V is TRBV7-8 and J is TRBJ2-3; possible D gene TRBD1, 5 bases. Trimming pared 6 bases from V and 3 bases from J, leaving 19 bases between. Germline CDR1 SGHVS, CDR2 FQNEAQ. The CDR3 spans 16 residues.

This chain connects TRBV5-4 to TRBJ2-3; D possibly corresponds to TRBD2 (6 bases). This CDR3 spans 14 amino acids. The germline V gene has CDR1 SGHNT and CDR2 YYREEE (reference sequence). Trimming cost V 5 bases and J 0 bases, with 10 bases left between them. The CDR3 coding sequence is TGTGCCAGCAGTTCCAGCGGGAGCACAGATACGCAGTATTTT. Translated, it gives CASSSSGSTDTQYF.

This chain connects TRBV2 to TRBJ2-7; 7 nucleotides match TRBD1. Germline V gene sequence: CDR1 SNHLY, CDR2 FYNNEI. CDR3 length: 15 amino acids. J was trimmed by 5 bases and V by 6 bases; bases with no gene match: 13. The CDR3 loop reads CASRPTLLQGDEQYF. In DNA form, the CDR3 reads TGTGCCAGCAGACCAACTCTACTCCAGGGGGACGAGCAGTACTTC.

This clone was counted a few times. The V gene is TRBV20-1, the J gene TRBJ2-7; 7 nucleotides align to TRBD1. Germline-derived CDR1 and CDR2 are DFQATT and SNEGSKA (reference sequence). The CDR3 loop spans 12 amino acids. Unmatched junction bases numbered 2, after V lost 3 bases and J lost 3 bases. The CDR3 loop reads CSASRGLYEQYF. Here the CDR3 DNA reads TGCAGTGCTAGTAGGGGGCTCTACGAGCAGTACTTC.

The chain joins TRBV3-1 (or the pseudogene TRBV3-2) to TRBJ1-1; a possible D gene is TRBD1 (6 bases). CDR1 and CDR2 (germline): LGHDT, YNNKEL (reference sequence). This CDR3 comprises 14 residues. The V end was cut by 3 bases, the J end by 6 bases, with 14 bases between. The chain's CDR3 is CASSHVGKGAEAFF. DNA of the CDR3: TGTGCCAGCAGCCATGTAGGGAAGGGGGCTGAAGCTTTCTTT.

The rearrangement joins TRBV4-1 to TRBJ2-5, with no clear D. Trimming cost V 0 bases and J 4 bases, with 12 bases left between them. CDR1 is MGHRA and CDR2 is YSYEKL in the germline V gene. The CDR3 extends over 15 amino acids. The CDR3 nucleotides read TGCGCCAGCAGCCAAGATCGGCCTAGAGGAGAGACCCAGTACTTC. It encodes CASSQDRPRGETQYF.

This chain links TRBV7-9 with TRBJ1-4; D possibly corresponds to TRBD1 (6 bases). Looked up from germline, CDR1 is SEHNR and CDR2 is FQNEAQ (reference sequence). The V end was cut by 6 bases, the J end by 6 bases, with 14 bases between. The CDR3 spans 14 residues. The CDR3 protein is CASRRTGSDEKLFF. CDR3 nucleotide sequence: TGTGCCAGCAGACGAACAGGGAGTGATGAAAAACTGTTTTTT.

The sample holds one count of this clone. The chain has TRBV5-1 and TRBJ2-7; 12 bases line up with TRBD1. Trimming cost V 4 bases and J 6 bases; bases outside gene matches: 14. CDR1 and CDR2 from the germline V gene are SGHRS and YFSETQ. The CDR3 length is 17 residues. The CDR3 DNA sequence: TGCGCCAGCAGCGATCCGGGACAGGGGGCTGGGTTCTCCGAGCAGTACTTC. Translated: CASSDPGQGAGFSEQYF.

The chain has TRBV27 and TRBJ2-7; 7 nucleotides match TRBD1. There are 13 residues in the CDR3. CDR1 and CDR2 (germline): MNHEY, SMNVEV (reference sequence). V lost 10 bases to trimming and J lost 6 bases; unmatched junction nucleotides: 12. The CDR3 nucleotides read TGTGCCACCCAGATCGTGGGACAGCCCGAGCAGTACTTC. The encoded protein is CATQIVGQPEQYF.

The chain recombines TRBV6-6 with TRBJ2-7; TRBD1 is a possible D gene (5 bases). V was clipped by 6 bases and J by 1 base, with 7 bases between them. The CDR3 contains 12 residues. Looked up from germline, CDR1 is MNHNY and CDR2 is SVGAGI (reference sequence). This CDR3 reads CASSPGSYEQYF. CDR3 nucleotide sequence: TGTGCCAGCAGCCCAGGGTCCTACGAGCAGTACTTC.

The CDR3 coding sequence is TGTGCCAGTAGTATATGGGGGGGGAGCTCCTACAATGAGCAGTTCTTC. Encoded protein: CASSIWGGSSYNEQFF. The gene calls are TRBV19 and TRBJ2-1; TRBD2 agrees at 7 bases. The CDR3 has 16 amino acids. CDR1 and CDR2 (germline): LNHDA, SQIVND (reference sequence). The V segment lost 2 bases and the J segment 0 bases; nucleotides outside the gene matches: 4.

The CDR3 DNA reads as TGTGCCAGCAGTTTTACAGGCTTGGATAGCAATCAGCCCCAGCATTTT. Amino acid sequence: CASSFTGLDSNQPQHF. V and J are TRBV6-2 or TRBV6-3 and TRBJ1-5, with a possible D match to TRBD1 (5 bases). This CDR3 comprises 16 residues. Trimming removed 4 bases from V and 0 bases from J, with 13 bases in between. The V gene's germline CDR1 is MNHEY and CDR2 SVGEGT.

J is TRBJ1-4 and V is TRBV18; D perhaps matches TRBD1 (6 bases). The CDR3 is 14 residues long. Germline CDR1 KGHSH, CDR2 LQKENI. Between the trimmed V and J ends, which lost 6 bases and 5 bases, there was a span of 13 bases. The CDR3 loop is CASSPGHKNEKLFF. CDR3 sequence (DNA): TGTGCCAGCTCGCCGGGACACAAGAATGAAAAACTGTTTTTT.

The gene calls are TRBV13 and TRBJ1-1, with D possibly being TRBD1 (6 bases). V shed 5 bases and J shed 7 bases, with 20 bases lying between them. Germline V gene lookup returns CDR1 PRHDT and CDR2 FYEKMQ (reference sequence). The CDR3 loop spans 15 amino acids. The DNA for the CDR3 is TGTGCCAGCAGCCCTTCCGGACAGACCTATGGTGAAGCTTTCTTT. Its translation is CASSPSGQTYGEAFF.

This clone was seen a handful of times. This rearrangement joins TRBV11-2 to TRBJ2-1; 7 nucleotides match TRBD2. Germline CDR1 reads SGHAT; CDR2 reads FQNNGV. CDR3 size: 16 residues. With 3 bases clipped from V and 3 bases from J, the junction kept 8 bases outside the gene matches. The CDR3 protein is CASSFSGGSVYNEQFF. Here the CDR3 DNA reads TGTGCCAGCAGCTTTTCGGGGGGTTCCGTCTACAATGAGCAGTTCTTC.

There are a few counts of this clone. The rearrangement uses TRBV3-1 (or the pseudogene TRBV3-2) and TRBJ1-1; TRBD1 is a possible D gene (5 bases). Germline lookup yields CDR1 LGHDT and CDR2 YNNKEL (reference sequence). This CDR3 spans 11 amino acids. V lost 10 bases to trimming and J lost 5 bases, with 11 bases between them. DNA of the CDR3: TGTGCCATCGCCCGGGGGACTGAAGCTTTCTTT. It yields the protein CAIARGTEAFF.

The V gene is TRBV18, the J gene TRBJ1-2, with TRBD1 matching over 8 bases. The junction had 12 bases not matched to a gene; V was cut back by 6 bases and J by 6 bases. Germline V gene lookup returns CDR1 KGHSH and CDR2 LQKENI. CDR3 size: 15 residues. CDR3 region: CASSSGQGTGDGYTF. CDR3 coding DNA: TGTGCCAGCTCGTCAGGACAGGGAACGGGGGATGGCTACACCTTC.

V usage is TRBV5-5 and J usage is TRBJ1-2; D remains unclear. The germline gives CDR1 SGHKS, CDR2 YYEKEE (reference sequence). This CDR3 comprises 14 residues. Trimming took 6 bases from V and 7 from J, leaving 19 bases between them. DNA of the CDR3: TGTGCCAGCAATAAACAGCCTCCCCAAAGTGGCTACACCTTC. It yields the protein CASNKQPPQSGYTF.

This chain links TRBV9 with TRBJ1-1; D call uncertain. The V gene's germline CDR1 is SGDLS and CDR2 YYNGEE. V lost 4 bases, J lost 11 bases, and 24 bases lay in between. The CDR3 length is 15 residues. This CDR3 is CASSPRPGLSGEAFF. DNA of the CDR3: TGTGCCAGCAGCCCACGGCCTGGGCTCTCCGGGGAGGCTTTCTTT.

The rearrangement uses TRBV28 and TRBJ2-7; 12 bases match TRBD2. There are 16 residues in the CDR3. V trimming: 3 bases; J trimming: 4 bases; junction bases outside the gene matches: 7. CDR1 MDHEN and CDR2 SYDVKM come from the germline V gene. This chain's CDR3 is CASSFELAGGTYEQYF. Written as DNA, the CDR3 is TGTGCCAGCAGTTTTGAACTAGCGGGGGGTACGTACGAGCAGTACTTC.

CDR3 protein: CASVQGRGAFF. The CDR3 region has the DNA TGTGCCAGTGTACAGGGGCGAGGGGCTTTCTTT. The chain couples TRBV12-3 or TRBV12-4 to TRBJ1-1, with 7 bases identical to TRBD1. Trimming removed 9 bases from V and 11 bases from J; junction bases left unmatched: 9. This CDR3 comprises 11 residues.

The chain recombines TRBV7-2 with TRBJ1-2, with TRBD1 as a possible D gene (6 bases). The ends were cut back, 3 bases at V and 4 bases at J, with 21 bases in the middle. The CDR3 spans 17 residues. From germline, CDR1 is SGHTA and CDR2 FQGNSA. For the CDR3, the DNA is TGTGCCAGCAGCTTTCGCGGAGATGCCGGGACACCCTATGGCTACACCTTC. Translated, it gives CASSFRGDAGTPYGYTF. The whole variable domain, filled in from reference TRBV7-2 and TRBJ1-2, reads GAGVSQSPSNKVTEKGKDVELRCDPISGHTALYWYRQSLGQGLEFLIYFQGNSAPDKSGLPSDRFSAERTGGSVSTLTIQRTQQEDSAVYLCASSFRGDAGTPYGYTFGSGTRLTVV.